Detailed here is one T cell receptor beta chain. As handled by the study authors: Nucleated cell counts were estimated from reference gene primer amplification. Generated by immunoSEQ multiplex PCR, the TCRdb table keeps only in-frame clones and is missing some. The DNA was the basis for D and trimming; V, J and clone size are from that table. The sample holds roughly 180,000 clones, roughly nine tenths seen once. These data come from a study of blood T cell repertoires in COVID-19. About the research overall: The United States, Italy and Spain provided the acute and convalescent COVID-19 samples. T cells, B-cell-depleted T cells, or PBMCs provided the cDNA or gDNA that served as material.

Germline V gene sequence: CDR1 MNHEY, CDR2 SMNVEV (reference sequence). J lost 8 bases, V lost 3 bases, and 5 bases had no gene match. The CDR3 is 14 amino acids. J is TRBJ1-4 and V is TRBV27, with TRBD1 matching over 8 bases. Material: peripheral blood. The clonotype originates from a woman between 25 and 40 years old with active or convalescent COVID-19. The CDR3 is CASSLDRVGEKLFF. CDR3 sequence (DNA): TGTGCCAGCAGTTTGGACAGGGTGGGAGAAAAACTGTTTTTT. The whole variable domain, remainder taken from reference TRBV27 and TRBJ1-4, is EAQVTQNPRYLITVTGKKLTVTCSQNMNHEYMSWYRQDPGLGLRQIYYSMNVEVTDKGDVPEGYKVSRKEKRNFPLILESPSPNQTSLYFCASSLDRVGEKLFFGSGTQLSVL.